The present T cell receptor (beta chain) was sequenced within a study of T cell changes during pregnancy in multiple sclerosis. Germline V gives CDR1 MGHRA, CDR2 YSYEKL. The V segment lost 3 bases and the J segment 6 bases; nucleotides outside the gene matches: 6. CDR3 length equals 15 residues. The protocol was immunoSEQ multiplex PCR, while the TCRdb copy is restricted to in-frame clones and leaves out a portion. This table has more than 55,000 clones, roughly 94% appearing once. Source: CD8+ T cells from peripheral blood mononuclear cells, taken after pregnancy. The chain employs TRBV4-1 and TRBJ2-1, with 9 bases fitting TRBD1. This TCR derives from a female donor with multiple sclerosis, enrolled in a pregnancy study. This CDR3 reads CASSHQGTGSNEQFF. The CDR3 bases are TGCGCCAGCAGCCATCAGGGGACAGGGTCCAATGAGCAGTTCTTC.